The present TCR beta chain was sequenced within a study of metastatic and nonmetastatic thyroid tumors. The ends were cut back, 0 bases at V and 1 base at J, with 9 bases in the middle. The CDR3 totals 15 residues. Germline V gives CDR1 GTSNPN, CDR2 SVGIG (reference sequence). No patient received treatment before thyroid surgery. TCRdb called clones again from the PCR reads with MiXCR. The sample shows about 6,500 clones, about a sixth of them seen only once. This clone was found a few times. The chain is built from TRBV30 and TRBJ2-2; no definite D call. The source is a male donor with papillary thyroid cancer or a benign thyroid nodule (not recorded which). Some clones in this sample may be carry-over from other donors' samples. Material: adjacent normal tissue. The CDR3 loop is CAWSVGLGNTGELFF. CDR3 nucleotides: TGTGCCTGGAGTGTCGGCCTAGGGAACACCGGGGAGCTGTTTTTT.